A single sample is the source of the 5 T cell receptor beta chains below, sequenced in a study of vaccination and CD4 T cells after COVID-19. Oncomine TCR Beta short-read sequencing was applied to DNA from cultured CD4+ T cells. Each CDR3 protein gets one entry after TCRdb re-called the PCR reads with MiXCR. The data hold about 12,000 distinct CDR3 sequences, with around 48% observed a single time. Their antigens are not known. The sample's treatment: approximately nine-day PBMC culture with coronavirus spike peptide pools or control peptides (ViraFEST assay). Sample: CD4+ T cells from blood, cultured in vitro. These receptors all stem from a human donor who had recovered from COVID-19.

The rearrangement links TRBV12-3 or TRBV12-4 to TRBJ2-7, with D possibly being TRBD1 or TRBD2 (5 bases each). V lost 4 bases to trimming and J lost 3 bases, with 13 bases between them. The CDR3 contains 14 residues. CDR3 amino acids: CASSSGARLYEQYF. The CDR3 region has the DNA TGTGCCAGCAGTTCCGGGGCCAGACTCTACGAGCAGTACTTC.

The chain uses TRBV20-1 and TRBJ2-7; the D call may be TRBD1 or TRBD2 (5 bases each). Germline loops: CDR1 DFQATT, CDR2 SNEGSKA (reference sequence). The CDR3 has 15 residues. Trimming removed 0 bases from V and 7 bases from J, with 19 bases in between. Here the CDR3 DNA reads TGCAGTGCTAGAGATATTAGCCAGGGTCGAGGGGAGCAGTACTTC. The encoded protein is CSARDISQGRGEQYF.

The CDR3 DNA reads TGCGCCAGCAGCCAAGATTCCTTTTCAGCGGGAGGGGCGGAGACCCAGTACTTC. Translated, it gives CASSQDSFSAGGAETQYF. This chain joins TRBV4-1 and TRBJ2-5; TRBD2 aligns across 10 bases. This CDR3 spans 18 amino acids. Trimming removed 0 bases from V and 5 bases from J; junction bases left unmatched: 12. Germline-derived CDR1 and CDR2 are MGHRA and YSYEKL.

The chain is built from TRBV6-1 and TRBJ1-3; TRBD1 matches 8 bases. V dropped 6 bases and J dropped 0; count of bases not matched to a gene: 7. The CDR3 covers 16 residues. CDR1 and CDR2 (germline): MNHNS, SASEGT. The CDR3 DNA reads TGTGCCAGCAGGGGGGGGGACAGGAACTCTGGAAACACCATATATTTT. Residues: CASRGGDRNSGNTIYF.

The CDR3 DNA follows: TGTGCCAGCAGACGAAATAGCGGGAGTCAATACGAGCAGTACTTC. Translating it yields CASRRNSGSQYEQYF. The chain recombines TRBV6-1 with TRBJ2-7, with 9 bases that match TRBD2. Germline V CDR1 and CDR2: MNHNS, SASEGT. The V and J ends lost 6 bases and 4 bases, in that order; junction bases with no gene match: 10. This CDR3 is 15 amino acids long.